This entry describes one T cell receptor beta chain. Antigen specificity is unknown. The record originates from a study of T and B cells in COVID-19 patients. Study in general: The recovered patients had mostly mild to moderate COVID-19 with outpatient management. Comorbidities linked to unfavorable COVID-19 outcome were present in about 90% of the roughly 20 active-infection patients.

Multiplex PCR with BIOMED2 TRB-A/B primer pools amplified TRB rearrangements. One entry per CDR3 protein, called by TCRdb with MiXCR from the multiplex PCR reads. The sample shows 13,000 or so distinct CDR3 sequences, 28% of them seen only once. The study's findings and limits: In COVID-19 patients, T cell receptor beta variable and joining gene use was reportedly strongly skewed.

CDR1 is DFQATT, CDR2 SNEGSKA, per germline (reference sequence). Trimming took 7 bases from V and 3 from J, leaving 13 bases between them. CDR3 length equals 13 residues. From blood, roughly 220-550 ng of genomic DNA served as TRB template. The sequenced material came from blood. The TCR sequence derives from a human donor who had recovered from COVID-19. The rearrangement links TRBV20-1 to TRBJ2-1; a possible D gene is TRBD1 (6 bases). The CDR3 coding sequence is TGCAGTGGGAGAGGGGGAAACTACAATGAGCAGTTCTTC. This encodes CSGRGGNYNEQFF.